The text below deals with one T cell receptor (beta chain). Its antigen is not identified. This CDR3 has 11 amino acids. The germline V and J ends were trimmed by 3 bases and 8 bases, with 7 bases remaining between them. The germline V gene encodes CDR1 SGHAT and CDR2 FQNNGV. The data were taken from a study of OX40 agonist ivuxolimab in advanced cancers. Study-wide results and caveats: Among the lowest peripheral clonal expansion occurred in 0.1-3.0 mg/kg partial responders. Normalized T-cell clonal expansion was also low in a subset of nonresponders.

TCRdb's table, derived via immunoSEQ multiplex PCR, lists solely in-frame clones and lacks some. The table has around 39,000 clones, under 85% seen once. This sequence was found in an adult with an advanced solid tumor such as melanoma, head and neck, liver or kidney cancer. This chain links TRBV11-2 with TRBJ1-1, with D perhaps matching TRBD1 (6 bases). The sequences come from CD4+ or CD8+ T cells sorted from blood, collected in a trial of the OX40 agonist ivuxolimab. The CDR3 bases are TGTGCCAGCAGCTTCCAGGGGGAAGCTTTCTTT. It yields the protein CASSFQGEAFF.